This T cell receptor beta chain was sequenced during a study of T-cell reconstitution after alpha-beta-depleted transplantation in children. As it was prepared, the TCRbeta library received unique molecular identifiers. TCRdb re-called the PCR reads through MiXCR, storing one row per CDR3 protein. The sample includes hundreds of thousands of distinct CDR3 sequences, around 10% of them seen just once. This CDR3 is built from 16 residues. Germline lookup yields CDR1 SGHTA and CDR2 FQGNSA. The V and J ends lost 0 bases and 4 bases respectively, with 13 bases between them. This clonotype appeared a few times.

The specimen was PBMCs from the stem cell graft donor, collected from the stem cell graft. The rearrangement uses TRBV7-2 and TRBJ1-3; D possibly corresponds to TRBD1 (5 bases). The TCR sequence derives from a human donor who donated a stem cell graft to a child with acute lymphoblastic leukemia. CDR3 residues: CASSLAFGTSGNTIYF. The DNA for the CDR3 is TGTGCCAGCAGCTTAGCTTTCGGGACTTCGGGAAACACCATATATTTT.